This entry features one T cell receptor (beta chain) sequence. Its antigen remains unidentified. In TCRdb, the 5' RACE reads were re-called with MiXCR into one record per CDR3 protein. The sample has about 150,000 distinct CDR3 sequences, around 21% seen once. These data belong to a study of T-cell memory formation after mild COVID-19. Study-wide context: The TCR clusters were mostly specific to one donor.

CDR3 size: 19 residues. Per germline, CDR1 MGHRA and CDR2 YSYEKL. With 3 bases clipped from V and 0 bases from J, the junction kept 13 bases outside the gene matches. General observations from the study: Clones contracting over day 15 to 85 were CD4/CD8 balanced, with later expanders leaning CD4+. Several responding clones turned up in pre-infection memory, indicating that cross-reactive memory may have taken part. Researchers report contracting CD4+ clones mostly in CM and EM, with CD8+ clones in EMRA.

V and J are TRBV4-1 and TRBJ2-3; 9 bases are shared with TRBD2. The receptor's source is an adult woman who had mild COVID-19 (a few samples of this study predate the infection). Cell type and time point are not known. The source material was PBMCs or a T cell subset sorted from them (not recorded which). CDR3 sequence (DNA): TGCGCCAGCAGCCAGGCGATTGGGACTAGCTCCCCTAGCACAGATACGCAGTATTTT. It translates to CASSQAIGTSSPSTDTQYF.